The 4 T cell receptor beta chains below all came from one sample that was sequenced in a study of blood T cell repertoires in COVID-19. Repertoires were generated with immunoSEQ multiplex PCR, while TCRdb's copy carries only in-frame clones and drops some. The table shows roughly 110,000 clones, with about 85% occurring only once. Source material: peripheral blood. These receptors originate from a man in his forties with acute or convalescent COVID-19.

The V call is TRBV4-1, the J call TRBJ2-6; tentatively, D is TRBD2 (5 bases). The V end was cut by 4 bases, the J end by 4 bases, with 11 bases between. Germline loops: CDR1 MGHRA, CDR2 YSYEKL. This CDR3 comprises 15 residues. CDR3 region: CASSPRGSGANVLTF. The CDR3 DNA reads as TGCGCCAGCAGCCCTCGGGGTTCCGGGGCCAACGTCCTGACTTTC.

The chain employs TRBV9 and TRBJ2-2, with 9 bases lining up with TRBD2. The germline CDR1 and CDR2 sequences are SGDLS and YYNGEE. The CDR3 is made up of 18 amino acids. V trimming: 4 bases; J trimming: 0 bases; junction bases outside the gene matches: 10. CDR3 DNA: TGTGCCAGCAGCTCCCGACTAGCGGCCTTCGCGAACACCGGGGAGCTGTTTTTT. It yields the protein CASSSRLAAFANTGELFF.

V usage is TRBV4-3 and J usage is TRBJ1-4; TRBD1 might be the D (5 bases). V was shortened by 4 bases and J by 7 bases, with 19 bases between the two germline ends. Germline loops: CDR1 LGHNA, CDR2 YSLEER. The CDR3 loop spans 16 amino acids. The CDR3 here is CASSLQRGPQGEKLFF. CDR3 nucleotide sequence: TGCGCCAGCAGCCTCCAGAGAGGTCCCCAGGGTGAAAAACTGTTTTTT.

DNA for the CDR3: TGTGCCAGCGGGACTTCCAATCAGCCCCAGCATTTT. Amino acids: CASGTSNQPQHF. The V gene is TRBV28, the J gene TRBJ1-5, with a weak D call TRBD1 (5 bases). This CDR3 comprises 12 residues. V was pared by 8 bases and J by 3 bases, with 8 bases between. CDR1 and CDR2 (germline): MDHEN, SYDVKM.